This TCR beta chain comes out of a study of blood T cell repertoires in COVID-19. Overall study context: Specimens from acute and convalescent COVID-19 originated in the United States, Italy and Spain. PBMCs, B-cell-depleted T cells, or T cells provided the cDNA or gDNA that made up the material.

In the original analysis: Nucleated cell counts were estimated from reference gene primer amplification. Profiling relied on immunoSEQ multiplex PCR, and the TCRdb table lists in-frame clones only, not all of them. V and J calls and clone size are copied from that table; D and trimming were computed from the DNA. The sample lists some 93,000 clones, roughly four fifths occurring once. Source material: peripheral blood. This TCR came from a man aged 70-80 years with acute or convalescent COVID-19.

The CDR3 reads CASSEVRGNSPLHF. As DNA, the CDR3 is TGTGCCAGCAGTGAAGTTCGCGGTAATTCACCCCTCCACTTT. This chain joins TRBV2 and TRBJ1-6; no reliable D call. Looked up from germline, CDR1 is SNHLY and CDR2 is FYNNEI. V was clipped by 1 base and J by 6 bases, with 7 bases between them. This CDR3 spans 14 amino acids.